This T cell receptor beta chain was sequenced during a study of radiation and T cells in renal cell carcinoma (dated by TCRdb to 2018 to 2020). Study-wide context: A total of 53 samples underwent TCR beta sequencing, made up of 25 or so tumors and roughly 27 peripheral blood samples. A total of 4 million to 5 million unique CDR3 nucleotide sequences, encoding 2,500,000 or so unique CDR3 amino acid sequences, were found across all 55 or so samples. The final blood draw took place at 4 weeks after radiation, the same time as nephrectomy.

The investigation overall reported the following: An increase in top tumor clonotypes in blood was observed from baseline to 2 weeks post-radiation, followed by contraction by 4 weeks, which was taken to suggest transient expansion of tumor-resident clones. Changes in the blood repertoire were not tracked past 4 weeks after treatment. With a single-armed trial design, the study had no way to address how radiation dose or scheduling affects the TCR repertoire. No pretreatment tumor biopsies were available, so the baseline intratumoral presence of clonotypes could not be determined.

This specimen's time point label, interpreted: blood 4 weeks post-SBRT, at nephrectomy. This sample's treatment or condition label indicates: 15 Gy SBRT to primary tumor, nephrectomy 4 weeks later. Samples were obtained from a clinical trial, in which 15 Gy stereotactic body radiation therapy was delivered to primary renal cell carcinomas and nephrectomy was performed 4 weeks later. To follow tumor-enriched clonotypes, peripheral blood was collected serially from radiation-treated patients at baseline and again at 2 weeks and 4 weeks after SBRT. Every patient's renal cell carcinoma showed clear cell pathology. The QIAamp DNA Blood Mini Kit (Qiagen) was used to prepare genomic DNA for TCR sequencing. Only samples passing all quality control checks were included in the analyses. The immunoSEQ kit was used, according to the manufacturer's recommendations, to generate TCR beta libraries from genomic DNA. For library preparation, a first multiplex PCR was performed with proprietary primers, followed by a second PCR in which unique barcodes were added, and bead cleanups were performed after each round. Each sample batch included a kit-provided positive control reaction and a negative control reaction. The final libraries were assessed on an Agilent 4200 TapeStation D1000 ScreenTape, pooled by volume, and quantified by qPCR. Sequencing was performed on an Illumina NextSeq500 with a MidOutput 150-cycle cartridge, and 156 Read1 and 15 Index1 cycles were run with kit custom primers. The pooled library was loaded at around 1.1 pM with a roughly 20% PhiX control spike-in. In the original analysis: The vendor-processed data were analyzed in R, and a clonotype was defined as all T cells that share the same CDR3 nucleotide sequence. For clone abundance analyses, frequencies were normalized to the 10,000 most abundant clones per sample. Public T cell clones, which averaged fewer than five per sample, were removed prior to analysis. Tumor-enriched and baseline blood-enriched clonotypes were defined by at least a 32-fold difference in abundance between compartments. Clonotypes expanded or contracted between blood time points were identified with a beta-binomial differential abundance model. Tumor-blood repertoire similarity was measured with the Baroni-Urbani and Buser coefficient, and groups were compared using two-tailed Wilcoxon tests in R. Sourced from immuneACCESS, this table was stored by TCRdb with only in-frame sequences that have V and J called. A share of the clones is absent; for the studies checked, an unresolved V gene accounts for under half, and the remainder has no known explanation. The DNA gave D and trimming, while V, J and clone size come from that table. In all, the sample holds about 78,000 clones, and 89% of those were seen once. Together, the top ten hold around 6% of the sample.

Notes on this clone: This receptor's antigen is unknown. Base qualities were left out, and no much larger clone turns up one base away.

The CDR3 runs 15 amino acids, cysteine and phenylalanine included. The kept DNA is CDR3 alone, 45 bases in frame from the first base. The germline ends are 11 bases apart after V is trimmed by 1 base and J by 1 base. The germline V gene (reference sequence) supplies CDR1 LNHNV and CDR2 YYDKDF. The TCR sequence derives from a woman between 65 and 79 years old with renal cell carcinoma. The sequence joins TRBV15 to TRBJ2-7; a weak D assignment points to TRBD1 (6 bases agree). The input for sequencing was blood, taken from a patient whose treatment included radiotherapy and nephrectomy. The CDR3 amino acid sequence is: CATSRVQGRSYEQYF. At the DNA level, the sequence is TGTGCCACCAGCAGAGTGCAGGGGCGTTCCTACGAGCAGTACTTC.